The sequence of this TCR beta chain was determined in a study of control samples from healthy donors and cancer patients. This CDR3 is built from 13 residues. Germline V gene lookup returns CDR1 SGHAT and CDR2 FQNNGV. With 3 bases clipped from V and 5 bases from J, the junction kept 2 bases outside the gene matches. The protocol was immunoSEQ multiplex PCR, while the TCRdb copy is restricted to in-frame clones and leaves out a portion. The sample shows some 140,000 clones, roughly 94% of them seen only once. The sequenced sample consisted of PBMCs. The receptor's source is a man in his sixties with colorectal cancer. The gene calls are TRBV11-2 and TRBJ2-7, with TRBD1 identical over 9 bases. CDR3 sequence: CASSLDRGHEQYF. CDR3 nucleotides: TGTGCCAGCAGCTTGGACAGGGGCCACGAGCAGTACTTC.